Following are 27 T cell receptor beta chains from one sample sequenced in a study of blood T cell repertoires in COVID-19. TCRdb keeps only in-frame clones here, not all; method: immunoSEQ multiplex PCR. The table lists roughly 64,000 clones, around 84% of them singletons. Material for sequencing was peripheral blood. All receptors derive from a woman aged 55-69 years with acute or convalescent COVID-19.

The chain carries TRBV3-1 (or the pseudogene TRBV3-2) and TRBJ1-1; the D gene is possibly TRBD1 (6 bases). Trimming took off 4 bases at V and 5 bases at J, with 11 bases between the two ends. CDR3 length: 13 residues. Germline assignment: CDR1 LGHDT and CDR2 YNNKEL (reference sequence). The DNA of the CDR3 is TGTGCCAGCAGCCTACAGGGCCGGACTGAAGCTTTCTTT. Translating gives CASSLQGRTEAFF.

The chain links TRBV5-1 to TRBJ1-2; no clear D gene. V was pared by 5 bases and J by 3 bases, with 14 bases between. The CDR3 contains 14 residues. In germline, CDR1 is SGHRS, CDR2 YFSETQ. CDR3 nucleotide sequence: TGCGCCAGCAGGATCGCCGGAGTTGACTATGGCTACACCTTC. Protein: CASRIAGVDYGYTF.

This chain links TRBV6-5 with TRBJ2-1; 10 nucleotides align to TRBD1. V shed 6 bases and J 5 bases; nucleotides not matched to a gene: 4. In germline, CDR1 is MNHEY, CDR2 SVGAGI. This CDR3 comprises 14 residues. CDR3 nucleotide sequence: TGTGCCAGCAGACCGGGACAGGGGCACAATGAGCAGTTCTTC. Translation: CASRPGQGHNEQFF.

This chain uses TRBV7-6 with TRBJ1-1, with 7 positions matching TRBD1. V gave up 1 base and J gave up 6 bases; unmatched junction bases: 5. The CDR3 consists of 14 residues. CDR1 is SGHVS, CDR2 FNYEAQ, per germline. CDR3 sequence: CASSLDRGGAEAFF. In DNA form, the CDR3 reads TGTGCCAGCAGCTTAGACAGGGGTGGGGCTGAAGCTTTCTTT.

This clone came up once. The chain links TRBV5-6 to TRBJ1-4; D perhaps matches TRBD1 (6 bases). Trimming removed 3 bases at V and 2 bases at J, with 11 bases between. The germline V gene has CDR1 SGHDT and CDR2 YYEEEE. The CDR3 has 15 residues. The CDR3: CASSSGAGTNEKLFF. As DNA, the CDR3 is TGTGCCAGCAGCTCAGGGGCTGGCACTAATGAAAAACTGTTTTTT.

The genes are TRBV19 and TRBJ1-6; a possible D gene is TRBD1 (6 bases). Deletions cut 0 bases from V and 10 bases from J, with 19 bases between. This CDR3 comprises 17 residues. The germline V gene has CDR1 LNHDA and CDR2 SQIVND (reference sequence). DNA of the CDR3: TGTGCCAGTAGTATAGAGAAGGGACAACATCACCGCTCACCCCTCCACTTT. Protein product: CASSIEKGQHHRSPLHF.

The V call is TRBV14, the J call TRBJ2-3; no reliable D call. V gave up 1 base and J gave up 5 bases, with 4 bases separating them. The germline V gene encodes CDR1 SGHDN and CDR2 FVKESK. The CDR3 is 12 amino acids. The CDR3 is CASSQVIDTQYF. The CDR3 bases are TGTGCCAGCAGCCAAGTCATAGATACGCAGTATTTT.

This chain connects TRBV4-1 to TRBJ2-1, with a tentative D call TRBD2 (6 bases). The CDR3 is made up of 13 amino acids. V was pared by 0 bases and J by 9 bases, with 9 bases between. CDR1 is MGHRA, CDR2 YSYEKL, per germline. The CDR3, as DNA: TGCGCCAGCAGCCAAGATACGGAGGGTGAGCAGTTCTTC. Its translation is CASSQDTEGEQFF.

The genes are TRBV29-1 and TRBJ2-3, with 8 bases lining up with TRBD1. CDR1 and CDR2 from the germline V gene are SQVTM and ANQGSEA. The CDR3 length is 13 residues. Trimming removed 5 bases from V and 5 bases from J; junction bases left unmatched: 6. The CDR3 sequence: CSVTGGREDTQYF. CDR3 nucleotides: TGCAGCGTTACAGGGGGTCGGGAAGATACGCAGTATTTT.

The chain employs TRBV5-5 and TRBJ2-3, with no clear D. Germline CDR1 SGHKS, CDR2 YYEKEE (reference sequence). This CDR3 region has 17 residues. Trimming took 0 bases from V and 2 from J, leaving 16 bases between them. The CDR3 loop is CASSLEAGFLSTDTQYF. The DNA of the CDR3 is TGTGCCAGCAGCTTGGAGGCAGGATTCCTTTCCACAGATACGCAGTATTTT.

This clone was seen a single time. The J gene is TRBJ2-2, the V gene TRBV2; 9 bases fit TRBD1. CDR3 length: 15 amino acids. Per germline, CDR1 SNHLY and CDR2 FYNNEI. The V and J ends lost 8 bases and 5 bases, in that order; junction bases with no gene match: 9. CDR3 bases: TGTGCCAGCGAGATGGACAGGGGTGGAACCGGGGAGCTGTTTTTT. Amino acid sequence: CASEMDRGGTGELFF.

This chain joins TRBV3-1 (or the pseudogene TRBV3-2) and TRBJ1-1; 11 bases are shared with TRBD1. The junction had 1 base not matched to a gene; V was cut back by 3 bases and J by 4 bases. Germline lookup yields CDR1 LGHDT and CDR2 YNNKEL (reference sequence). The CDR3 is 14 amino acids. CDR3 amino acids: CASSQGTGGTEAFF. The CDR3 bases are TGTGCCAGCAGCCAGGGGACAGGGGGCACTGAAGCTTTCTTT.

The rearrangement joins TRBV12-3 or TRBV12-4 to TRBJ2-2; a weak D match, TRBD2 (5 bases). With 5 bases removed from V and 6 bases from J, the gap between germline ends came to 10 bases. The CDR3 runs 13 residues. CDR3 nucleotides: TGTGCCAGCAGTCAAACTAGATCCGGGGAGCTGTTTTTT. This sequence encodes CASSQTRSGELFF.

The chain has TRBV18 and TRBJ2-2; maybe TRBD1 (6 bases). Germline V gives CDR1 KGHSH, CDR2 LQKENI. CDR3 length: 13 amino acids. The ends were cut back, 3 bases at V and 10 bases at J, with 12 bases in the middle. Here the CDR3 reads CASSPRTEEELFF. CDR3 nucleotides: TGTGCCAGCTCACCCCGGACAGAGGAGGAGCTGTTTTTT.

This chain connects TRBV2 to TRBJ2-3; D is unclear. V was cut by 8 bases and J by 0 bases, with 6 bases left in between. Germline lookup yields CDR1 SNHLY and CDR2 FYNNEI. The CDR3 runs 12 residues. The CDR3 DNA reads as TGTGCCAGCTTCCTGAGCACAGATACGCAGTATTTT. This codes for CASFLSTDTQYF.

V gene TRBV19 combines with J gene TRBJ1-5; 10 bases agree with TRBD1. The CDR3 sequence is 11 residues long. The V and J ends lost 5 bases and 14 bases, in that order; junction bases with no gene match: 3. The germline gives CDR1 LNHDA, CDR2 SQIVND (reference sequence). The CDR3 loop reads CASSRTGGKHF. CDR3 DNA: TGTGCCAGTAGTCGGACAGGGGGAAAGCATTTT.

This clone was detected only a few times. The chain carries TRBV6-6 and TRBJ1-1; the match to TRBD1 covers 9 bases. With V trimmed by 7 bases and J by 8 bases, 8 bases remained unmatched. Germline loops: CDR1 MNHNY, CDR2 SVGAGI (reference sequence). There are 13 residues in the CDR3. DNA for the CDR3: TGTGCCAGCAACCCCGGACAGGGGCGGGAAGCTTTCTTT. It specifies CASNPGQGREAFF.

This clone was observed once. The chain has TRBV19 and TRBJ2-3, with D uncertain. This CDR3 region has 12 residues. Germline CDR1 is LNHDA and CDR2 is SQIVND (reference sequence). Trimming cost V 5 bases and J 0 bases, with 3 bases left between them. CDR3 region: CASSLSTDTQYF. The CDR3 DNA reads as TGTGCCAGTAGTCTTAGCACAGATACGCAGTATTTT.

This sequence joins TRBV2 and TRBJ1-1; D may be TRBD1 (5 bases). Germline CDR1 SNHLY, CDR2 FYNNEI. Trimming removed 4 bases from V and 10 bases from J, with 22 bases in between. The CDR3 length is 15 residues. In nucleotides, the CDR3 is TGTGCCAGCAGTGCGATGCAGGGTTTCGGGCACGTAGCTTTCTTT. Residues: CASSAMQGFGHVAFF.

The CDR3 sequence is CASSQGAAGTGELFF. The CDR3 nucleotides are TGCGCCAGCAGTCAGGGGGCGGCGGGCACCGGGGAGCTGTTTTTT. This rearrangement joins TRBV5-1 to TRBJ2-2, with 8 bases that match TRBD1. The ends lost 5 bases at V and 4 bases at J; junction bases unmatched: 7. CDR3 length equals 15 residues. Germline CDR1 is SGHRS and CDR2 is YFSETQ.

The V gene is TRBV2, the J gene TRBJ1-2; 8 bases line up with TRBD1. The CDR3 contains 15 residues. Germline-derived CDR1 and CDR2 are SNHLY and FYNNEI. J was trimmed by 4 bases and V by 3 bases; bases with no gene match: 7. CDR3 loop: CASSDRDRTVYGYTF. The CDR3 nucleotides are TGTGCCAGCAGTGATAGGGACAGGACAGTCTATGGCTACACCTTC.

Here the CDR3 reads CASSEAASGGAIVGFF. CDR3 coding DNA: TGTGCCAGCAGTGAAGCGGCTAGCGGGGGGGCGATTGTAGGGTTCTTC. This chain uses TRBV6-1 with TRBJ2-1, with TRBD2 identical over 12 bases. Trimming cost V 0 bases and J 15 bases; bases outside gene matches: 12. CDR1 MNHNS and CDR2 SASEGT come from the germline V gene. The CDR3 is 16 residues long.

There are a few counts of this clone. DNA for the CDR3: TGTGCCACCGCACTACCACGGGTGGGGACAGGGGCCTATGGCTACACCTTC. Residues: CATALPRVGTGAYGYTF. J is TRBJ1-2 and V is TRBV15; 10 bases map to TRBD1. The V segment lost 8 bases and the J segment 4 bases; nucleotides outside the gene matches: 16. This CDR3 is 17 amino acids long. The germline V gene encodes CDR1 LNHNV and CDR2 YYDKDF (reference sequence).

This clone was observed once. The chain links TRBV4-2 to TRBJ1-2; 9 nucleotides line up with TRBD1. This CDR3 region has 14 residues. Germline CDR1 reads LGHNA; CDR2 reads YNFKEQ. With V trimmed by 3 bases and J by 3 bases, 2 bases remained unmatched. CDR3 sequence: CASSQDRGDYGYTF. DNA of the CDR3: TGTGCCAGCAGCCAGGACAGGGGAGACTATGGCTACACCTTC.

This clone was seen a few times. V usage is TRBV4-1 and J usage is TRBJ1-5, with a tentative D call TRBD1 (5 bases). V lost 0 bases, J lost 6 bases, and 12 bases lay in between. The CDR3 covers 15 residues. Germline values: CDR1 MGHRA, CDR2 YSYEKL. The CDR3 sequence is CASSQDRGGSQPQHF. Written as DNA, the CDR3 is TGCGCCAGCAGCCAAGATCGGGGGGGAAGTCAGCCCCAGCATTTT.

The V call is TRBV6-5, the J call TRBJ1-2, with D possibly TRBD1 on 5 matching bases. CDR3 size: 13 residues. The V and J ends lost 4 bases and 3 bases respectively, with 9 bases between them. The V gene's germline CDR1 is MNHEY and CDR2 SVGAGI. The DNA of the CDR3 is TGTGCCAGCAGTTCAGACAGATACTATGGCTACACCTTC. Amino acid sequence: CASSSDRYYGYTF.

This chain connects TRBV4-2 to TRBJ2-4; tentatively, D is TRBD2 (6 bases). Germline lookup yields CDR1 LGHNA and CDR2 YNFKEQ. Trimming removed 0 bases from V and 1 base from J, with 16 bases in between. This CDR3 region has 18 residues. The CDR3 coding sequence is TGTGCCAGCAGCCAAGATCCCCTCGGAGGGACGGCCAAAAACATTCAGTACTTC. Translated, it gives CASSQDPLGGTAKNIQYF.